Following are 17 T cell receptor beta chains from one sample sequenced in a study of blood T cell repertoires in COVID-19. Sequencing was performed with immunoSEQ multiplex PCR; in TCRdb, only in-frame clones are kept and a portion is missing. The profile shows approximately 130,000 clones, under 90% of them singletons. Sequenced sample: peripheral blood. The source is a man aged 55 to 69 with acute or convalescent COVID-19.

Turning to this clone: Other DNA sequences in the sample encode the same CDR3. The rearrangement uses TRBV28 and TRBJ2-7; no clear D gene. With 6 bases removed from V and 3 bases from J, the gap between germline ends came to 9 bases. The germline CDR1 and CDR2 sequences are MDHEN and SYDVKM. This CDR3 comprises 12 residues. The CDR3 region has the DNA TGTGCCAGCAGCTCCCGCGTCTACGAGCAGTACTTC. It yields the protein CASSSRVYEQYF.

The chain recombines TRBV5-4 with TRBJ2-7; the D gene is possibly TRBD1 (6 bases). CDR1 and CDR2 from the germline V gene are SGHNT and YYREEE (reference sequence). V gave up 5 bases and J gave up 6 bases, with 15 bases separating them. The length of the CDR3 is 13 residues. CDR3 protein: CASSGPNRAEQYF. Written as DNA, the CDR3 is TGTGCCAGCAGTGGACCGAACAGGGCCGAGCAGTACTTC.

The CDR3 here is CASSSHYGELFF. The CDR3 DNA follows: TGTGCCAGCAGCTCTCACTACGGGGAGCTGTTTTTT. This chain links TRBV11-2 with TRBJ2-2, with unresolved D. The V gene lost 4 bases and the J gene lost 7 bases, with 7 bases spanning the gap. This CDR3 comprises 12 residues. Germline assignment: CDR1 SGHAT and CDR2 FQNNGV.

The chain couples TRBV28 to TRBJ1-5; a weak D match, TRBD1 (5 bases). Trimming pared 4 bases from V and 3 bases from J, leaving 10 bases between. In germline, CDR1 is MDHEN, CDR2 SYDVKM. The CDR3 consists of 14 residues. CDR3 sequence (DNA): TGTGCCAGCAGTTCCCAGGGTTACAATCAGCCCCAGCATTTT. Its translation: CASSSQGYNQPQHF. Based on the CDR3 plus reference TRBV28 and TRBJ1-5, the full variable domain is DVKVTQSSRYLVKRTGEKVFLECVQDMDHENMFWYRQDPGLGLRLIYFSYDVKMKEKGDIPEGYSVSREKKERFSLILESASTNQTSMYLCASSSQGYNQPQHFGDGTRLSIL.

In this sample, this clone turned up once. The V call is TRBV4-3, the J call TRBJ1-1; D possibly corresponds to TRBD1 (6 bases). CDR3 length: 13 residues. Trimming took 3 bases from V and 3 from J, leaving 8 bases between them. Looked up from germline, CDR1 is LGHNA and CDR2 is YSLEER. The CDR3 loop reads CASSQDSYTEAFF. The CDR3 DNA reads TGCGCCAGCAGCCAGGACAGTTACACTGAAGCTTTCTTT.

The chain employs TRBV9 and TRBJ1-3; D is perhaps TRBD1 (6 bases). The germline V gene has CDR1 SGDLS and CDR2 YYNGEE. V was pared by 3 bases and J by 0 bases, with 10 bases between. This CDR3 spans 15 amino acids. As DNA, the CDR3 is TGTGCCAGCAGCGCACAGGACAGCTCTGGAAACACCATATATTTT. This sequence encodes CASSAQDSSGNTIYF.

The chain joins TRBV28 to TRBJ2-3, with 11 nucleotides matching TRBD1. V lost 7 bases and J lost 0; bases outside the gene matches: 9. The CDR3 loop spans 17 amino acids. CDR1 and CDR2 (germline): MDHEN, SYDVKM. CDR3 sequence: CASTTGQGAYSTDTQYF. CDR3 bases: TGTGCCAGCACCACAGGACAGGGGGCATATAGCACAGATACGCAGTATTTT.

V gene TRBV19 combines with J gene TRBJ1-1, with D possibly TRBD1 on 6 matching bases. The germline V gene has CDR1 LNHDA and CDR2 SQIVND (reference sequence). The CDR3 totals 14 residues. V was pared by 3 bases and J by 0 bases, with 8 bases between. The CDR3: CASSIEGVNTEAFF. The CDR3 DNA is TGTGCCAGTAGTATTGAGGGGGTGAACACTGAAGCTTTCTTT.

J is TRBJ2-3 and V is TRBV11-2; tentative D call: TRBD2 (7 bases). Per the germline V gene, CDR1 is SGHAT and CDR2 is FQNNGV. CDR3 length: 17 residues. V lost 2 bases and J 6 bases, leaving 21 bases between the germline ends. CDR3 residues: CASSLYVSGTNTDTQYF. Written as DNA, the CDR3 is TGTGCCAGCAGCTTATACGTAAGCGGGACAAACACGGATACGCAGTATTTT.

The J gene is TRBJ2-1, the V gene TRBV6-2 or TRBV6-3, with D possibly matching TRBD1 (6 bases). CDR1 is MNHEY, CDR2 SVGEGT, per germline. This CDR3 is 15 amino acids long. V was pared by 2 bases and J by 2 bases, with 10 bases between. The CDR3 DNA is TGTGCCAGCAGTTACAAGGCAGGGGCCTACAATGAGCAGTTCTTC. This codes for CASSYKAGAYNEQFF.

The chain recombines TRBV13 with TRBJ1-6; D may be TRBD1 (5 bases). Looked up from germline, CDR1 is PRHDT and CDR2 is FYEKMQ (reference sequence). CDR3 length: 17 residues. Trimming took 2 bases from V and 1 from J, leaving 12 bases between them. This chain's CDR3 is CASSLRQGGSYNSPLHF. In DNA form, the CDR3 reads TGTGCCAGCAGCTTAAGGCAGGGAGGATCCTATAATTCACCCCTCCACTTT.

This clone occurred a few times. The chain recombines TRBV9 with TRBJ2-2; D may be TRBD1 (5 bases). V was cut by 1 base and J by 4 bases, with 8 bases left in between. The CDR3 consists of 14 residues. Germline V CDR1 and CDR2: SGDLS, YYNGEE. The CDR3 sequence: CASSVLDSTGELFF. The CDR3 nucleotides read TGTGCCAGCAGCGTACTCGACAGCACCGGGGAGCTGTTTTTT.

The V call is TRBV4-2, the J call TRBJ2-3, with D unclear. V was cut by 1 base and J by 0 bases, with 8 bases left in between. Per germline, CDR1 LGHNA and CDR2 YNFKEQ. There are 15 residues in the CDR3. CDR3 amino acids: CASSQVTTSTDTQYF. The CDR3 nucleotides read TGTGCCAGCAGCCAAGTCACGACTAGCACAGATACGCAGTATTTT.

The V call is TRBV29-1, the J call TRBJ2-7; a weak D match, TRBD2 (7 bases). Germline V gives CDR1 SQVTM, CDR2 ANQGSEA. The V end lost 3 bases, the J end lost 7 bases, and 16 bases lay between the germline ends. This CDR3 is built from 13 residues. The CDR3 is CSVDRRGGGEQYF. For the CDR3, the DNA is TGCAGCGTTGATCGCAGGGGAGGGGGTGAGCAGTACTTC.

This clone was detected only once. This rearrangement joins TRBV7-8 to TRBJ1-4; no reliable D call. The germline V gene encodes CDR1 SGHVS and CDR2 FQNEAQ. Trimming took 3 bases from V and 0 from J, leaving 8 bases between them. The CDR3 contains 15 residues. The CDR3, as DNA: TGTGCCAGCAGCTTTTCAGAGGCAACTAATGAAAAACTGTTTTTT. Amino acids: CASSFSEATNEKLFF.

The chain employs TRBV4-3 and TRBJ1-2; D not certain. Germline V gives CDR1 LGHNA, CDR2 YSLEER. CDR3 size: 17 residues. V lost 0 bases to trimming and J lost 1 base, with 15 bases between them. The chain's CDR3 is CASSQDSSVTSNYGYTF. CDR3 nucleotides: TGCGCCAGCAGCCAAGATTCTTCCGTTACTAGTAACTATGGCTACACCTTC.

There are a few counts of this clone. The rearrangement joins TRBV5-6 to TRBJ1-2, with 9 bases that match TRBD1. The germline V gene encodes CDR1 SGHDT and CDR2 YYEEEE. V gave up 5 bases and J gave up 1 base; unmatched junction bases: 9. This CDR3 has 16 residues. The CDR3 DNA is TGTGCCAGCAGTTTTCTCCCGGGACAGGGTAACTATGGCTACACCTTC. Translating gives CASSFLPGQGNYGYTF.